This T cell receptor beta chain was recovered during a study of T cells in Graves' hyperthyroidism and ophthalmopathy. For the study at large: Once the initial diagnosis was made, peripheral blood was obtained before any treatment. Findings and caveats of the study: A model using 13 V-J features told ophthalmopathy apart from stable hyperthyroidism.

This sample holds PBMCs from 8.5 to 10 ml fresh peripheral blood. The TCR beta CDR3 regions underwent amplification using RNA transcripts as the source. First-round RT-PCR targeting the TCR CDR3 was performed with the HTBI primer set. MiXCR was run by TCRdb on the multiplex PCR reads, yielding one entry per CDR3 protein. This sample has approximately 430,000 distinct CDR3 sequences, with about a sixth found just once. A word on this clonotype: No antigen is known for it.

J gave up 6 bases and V 9 bases, and 12 bases lay outside the gene matches. This CDR3 is built from 15 residues. Germline V lookup: CDR1 MNHNS, CDR2 SASEGT. The chain carries TRBV6-1 and TRBJ2-2; 8 bases line up with TRBD1. The receptor's source is a woman younger than 30 with Graves' hyperthyroidism. Sequenced material: blood. The CDR3 is CASTSGQGRAGELFF. As DNA, the CDR3 is TGTGCCAGTACCAGCGGACAGGGACGGGCCGGGGAGCTGTTTTTT.